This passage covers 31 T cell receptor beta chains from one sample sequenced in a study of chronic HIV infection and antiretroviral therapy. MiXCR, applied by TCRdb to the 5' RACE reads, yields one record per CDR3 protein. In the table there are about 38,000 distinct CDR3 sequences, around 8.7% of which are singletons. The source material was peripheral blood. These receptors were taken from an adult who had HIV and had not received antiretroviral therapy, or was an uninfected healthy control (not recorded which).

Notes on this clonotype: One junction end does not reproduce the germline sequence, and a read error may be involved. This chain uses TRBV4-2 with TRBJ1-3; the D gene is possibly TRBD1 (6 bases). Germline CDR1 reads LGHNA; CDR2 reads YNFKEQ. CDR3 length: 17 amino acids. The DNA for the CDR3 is TGTGCCAGCAGCCAACCCTCCAGGGGTTACTCTGGAAACACCGTATATTTT. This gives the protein CASSQPSRGYSGNTVYF.

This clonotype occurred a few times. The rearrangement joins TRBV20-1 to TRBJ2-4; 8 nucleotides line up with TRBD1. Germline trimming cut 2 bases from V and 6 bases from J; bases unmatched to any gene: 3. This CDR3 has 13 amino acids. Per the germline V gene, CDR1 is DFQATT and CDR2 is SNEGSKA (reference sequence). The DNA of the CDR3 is TGCAGTGCTAGACTGACAGGGGTAAACATTCAGTACTTC. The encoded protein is CSARLTGVNIQYF.

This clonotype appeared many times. The CDR3 DNA is TGCAGTGCTAGGGACATTACTAGCGGGAGGACATCCCACGAGCAGTACTTC. This sequence encodes CSARDITSGRTSHEQYF. This rearrangement joins TRBV20-1 to TRBJ2-7; 12 bases line up with TRBD2. Germline CDR1 is DFQATT and CDR2 is SNEGSKA (reference sequence). Trimming took 3 bases from V and 5 from J; bases not matched to a gene: 14. The CDR3 sequence is 17 residues long.

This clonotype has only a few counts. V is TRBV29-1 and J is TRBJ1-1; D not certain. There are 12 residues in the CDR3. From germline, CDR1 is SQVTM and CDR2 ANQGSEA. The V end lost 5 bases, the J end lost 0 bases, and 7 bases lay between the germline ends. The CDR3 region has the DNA TGCAGCGTTTCTGGGATGAACACTGAAGCTTTCTTT. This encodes CSVSGMNTEAFF.

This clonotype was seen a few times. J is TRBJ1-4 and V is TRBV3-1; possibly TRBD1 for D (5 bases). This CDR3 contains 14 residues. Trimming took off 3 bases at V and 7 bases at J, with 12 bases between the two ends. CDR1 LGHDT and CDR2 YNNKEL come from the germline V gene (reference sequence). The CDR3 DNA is TGTGCCAGCAGCCACGGGACCATGCGTGAAAAACTGTTTTTT. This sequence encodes CASSHGTMREKLFF.

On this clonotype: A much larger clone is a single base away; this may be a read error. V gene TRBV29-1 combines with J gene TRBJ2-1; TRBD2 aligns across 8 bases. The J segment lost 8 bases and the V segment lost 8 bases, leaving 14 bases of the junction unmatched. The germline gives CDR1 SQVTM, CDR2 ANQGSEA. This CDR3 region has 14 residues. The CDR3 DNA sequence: TGCAGCCTTTTTCGAGGGCTAGCGGGCGATGAGCAGTTCTTC. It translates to CSLFRGLAGDEQFF.

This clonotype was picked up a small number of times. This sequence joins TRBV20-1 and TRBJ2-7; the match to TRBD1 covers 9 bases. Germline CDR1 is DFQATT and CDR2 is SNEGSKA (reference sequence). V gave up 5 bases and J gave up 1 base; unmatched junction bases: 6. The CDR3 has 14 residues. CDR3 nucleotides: TGCAGTGCTTTTCCCGGGACAGGGTCCTACGAGCAGTACTTC. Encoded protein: CSAFPGTGSYEQYF.

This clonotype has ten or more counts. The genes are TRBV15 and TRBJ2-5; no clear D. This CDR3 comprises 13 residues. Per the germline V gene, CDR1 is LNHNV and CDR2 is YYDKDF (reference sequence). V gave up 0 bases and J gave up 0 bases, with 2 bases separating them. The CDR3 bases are TGTGCCACCAGCAGAGAAAACCAAGAGACCCAGTACTTC. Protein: CATSRENQETQYF.

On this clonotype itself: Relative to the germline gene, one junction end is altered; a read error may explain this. The chain's CDR3 is CASSVEGGGMVTETFF. In DNA form, the CDR3 reads TGTGCCAGCAGCGTAGAGGGCGGAGGGATGGTCACTGAAACTTTCTTT. The rearrangement joins TRBV9 to TRBJ1-1, with unresolved D. The CDR3 is made up of 16 amino acids. CDR1 is SGDLS, CDR2 YYNGEE, per germline.

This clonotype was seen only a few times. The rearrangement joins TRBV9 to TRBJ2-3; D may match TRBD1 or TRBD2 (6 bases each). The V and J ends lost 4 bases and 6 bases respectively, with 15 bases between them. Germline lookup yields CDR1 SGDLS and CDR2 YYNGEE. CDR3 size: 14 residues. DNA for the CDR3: TGTGCCAGCAGCTCACAGGGACTCCGTGATACGCAGTATTTT. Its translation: CASSSQGLRDTQYF.

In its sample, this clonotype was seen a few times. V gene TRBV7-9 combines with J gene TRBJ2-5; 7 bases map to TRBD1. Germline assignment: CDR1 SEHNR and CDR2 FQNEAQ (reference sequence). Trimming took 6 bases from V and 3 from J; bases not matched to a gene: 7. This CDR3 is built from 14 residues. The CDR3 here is CASRNRGPEETQYF. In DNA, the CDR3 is TGTGCCAGCAGAAACAGGGGACCCGAAGAGACCCAGTACTTC.

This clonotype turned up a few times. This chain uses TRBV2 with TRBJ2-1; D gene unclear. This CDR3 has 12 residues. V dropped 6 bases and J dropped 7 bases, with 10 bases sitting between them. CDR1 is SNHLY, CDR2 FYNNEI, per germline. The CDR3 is CASSGVSNEQFF. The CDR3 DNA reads TGTGCCAGCAGCGGAGTCTCGAATGAGCAGTTCTTC.

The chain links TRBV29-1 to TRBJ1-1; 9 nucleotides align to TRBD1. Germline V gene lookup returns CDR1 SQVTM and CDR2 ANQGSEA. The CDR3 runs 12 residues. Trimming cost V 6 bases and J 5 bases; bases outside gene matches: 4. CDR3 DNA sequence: TGCAGCGTGGGGACAGGGTGGACTGAAGCTTTCTTT. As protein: CSVGTGWTEAFF.

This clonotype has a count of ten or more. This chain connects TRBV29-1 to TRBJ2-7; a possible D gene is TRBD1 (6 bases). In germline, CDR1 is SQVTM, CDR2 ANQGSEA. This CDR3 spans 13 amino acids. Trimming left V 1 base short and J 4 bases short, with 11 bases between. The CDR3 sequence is CSVEAGQGYEQYF. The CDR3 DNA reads TGCAGCGTTGAAGCGGGCCAGGGGTACGAGCAGTACTTC.

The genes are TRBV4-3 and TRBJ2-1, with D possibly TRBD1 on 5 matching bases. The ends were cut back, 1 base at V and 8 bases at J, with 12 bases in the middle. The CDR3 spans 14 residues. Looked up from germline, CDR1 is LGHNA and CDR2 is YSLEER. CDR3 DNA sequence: TGCGCCAGCAGCCAAGCGGACAAGAGCGATGAGCAGTTCTTC. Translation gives CASSQADKSDEQFF.

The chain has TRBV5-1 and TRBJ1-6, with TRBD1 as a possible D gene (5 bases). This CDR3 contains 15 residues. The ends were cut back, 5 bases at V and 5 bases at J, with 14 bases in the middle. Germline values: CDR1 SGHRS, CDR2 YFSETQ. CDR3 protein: CASSQFGGNNSPLHF. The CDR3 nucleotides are TGCGCCAGCAGTCAGTTTGGGGGAAATAATTCACCCCTCCACTTT.

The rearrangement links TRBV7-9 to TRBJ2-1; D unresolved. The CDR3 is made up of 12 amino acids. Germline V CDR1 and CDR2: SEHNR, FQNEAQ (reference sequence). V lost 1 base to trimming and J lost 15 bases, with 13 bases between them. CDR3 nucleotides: TGTGCCAGCAGCTTAGACGGGCGGCGAGGGTTCTTC. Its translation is CASSLDGRRGFF.

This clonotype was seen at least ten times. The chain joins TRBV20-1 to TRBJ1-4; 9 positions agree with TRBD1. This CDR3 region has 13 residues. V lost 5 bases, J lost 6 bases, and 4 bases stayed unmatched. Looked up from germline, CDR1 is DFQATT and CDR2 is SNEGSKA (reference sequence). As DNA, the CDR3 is TGCAGTGCTCACAGGGGGCTAGATGAAAAACTGTTTTTT. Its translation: CSAHRGLDEKLFF.

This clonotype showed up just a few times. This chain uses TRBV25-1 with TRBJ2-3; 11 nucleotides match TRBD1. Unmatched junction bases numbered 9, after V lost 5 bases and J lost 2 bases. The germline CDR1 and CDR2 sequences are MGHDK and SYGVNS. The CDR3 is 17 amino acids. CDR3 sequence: CASSSDRGRRDTDTQYF. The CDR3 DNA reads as TGTGCCAGCAGTTCGGACAGGGGGCGCCGGGACACAGATACGCAGTATTTT.

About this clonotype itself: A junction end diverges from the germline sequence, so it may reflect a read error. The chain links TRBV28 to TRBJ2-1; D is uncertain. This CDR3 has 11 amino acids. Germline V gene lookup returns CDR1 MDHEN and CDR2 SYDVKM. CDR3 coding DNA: TGTGCCGGCAGTCGGTACAATGAGCAGTTCTTC. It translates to CAGSRYNEQFF.

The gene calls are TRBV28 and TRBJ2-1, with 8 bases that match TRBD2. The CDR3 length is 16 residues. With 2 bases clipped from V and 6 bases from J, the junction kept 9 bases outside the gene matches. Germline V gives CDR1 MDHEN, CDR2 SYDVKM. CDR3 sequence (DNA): TGTGCCAGCAGTTTACCTCCGGGACTAGGGGGCAATGAGCAGTTCTTC. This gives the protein CASSLPPGLGGNEQFF.

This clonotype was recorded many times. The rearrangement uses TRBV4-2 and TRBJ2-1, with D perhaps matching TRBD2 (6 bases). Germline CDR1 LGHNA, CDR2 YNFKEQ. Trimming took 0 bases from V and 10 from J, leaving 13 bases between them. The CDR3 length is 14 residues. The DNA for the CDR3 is TGTGCCAGCAGCCAAGATTCCCTAGCGCTAGAGCAGTTCTTC. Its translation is CASSQDSLALEQFF.

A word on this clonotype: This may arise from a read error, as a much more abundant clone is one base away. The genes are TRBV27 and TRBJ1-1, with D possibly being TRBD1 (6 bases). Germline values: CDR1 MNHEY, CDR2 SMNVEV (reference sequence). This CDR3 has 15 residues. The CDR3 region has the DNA TGTGCCAGCAGTTTATATCCAGGGGCGAACACTGAAACTTTCTTT. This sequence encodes CASSLYPGANTETFF.

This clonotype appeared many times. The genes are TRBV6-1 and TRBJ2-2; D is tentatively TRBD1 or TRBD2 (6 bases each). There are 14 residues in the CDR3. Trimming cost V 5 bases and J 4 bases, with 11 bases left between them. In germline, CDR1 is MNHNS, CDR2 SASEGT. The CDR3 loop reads CASSLQGGTGELFF. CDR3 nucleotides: TGTGCCAGCAGTTTACAGGGAGGCACCGGGGAGCTGTTTTTT.

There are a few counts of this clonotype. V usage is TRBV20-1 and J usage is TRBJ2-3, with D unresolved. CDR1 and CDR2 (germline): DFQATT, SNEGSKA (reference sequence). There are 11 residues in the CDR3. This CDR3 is CGMRKADTQYF. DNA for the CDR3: TGCGGCATGAGGAAGGCAGATACGCAGTATTTT.

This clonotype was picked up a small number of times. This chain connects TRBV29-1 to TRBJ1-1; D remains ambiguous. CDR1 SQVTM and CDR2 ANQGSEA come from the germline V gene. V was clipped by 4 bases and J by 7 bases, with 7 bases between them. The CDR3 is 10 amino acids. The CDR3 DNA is TGCAGCGTTGTCTCCATTGAAGCTTTCTTT. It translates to CSVVSIEAFF. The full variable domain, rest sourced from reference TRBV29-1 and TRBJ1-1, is SAVISQKPSRDICQRGTSLTIQCQVDSQVTMMFWYRQQPGQSLTLIATANQGSEATYESGFVIDKFPISRPNLTFSTLTVSNMSPEDSSIYLCSVVSIEAFFGQGTRLTVV.

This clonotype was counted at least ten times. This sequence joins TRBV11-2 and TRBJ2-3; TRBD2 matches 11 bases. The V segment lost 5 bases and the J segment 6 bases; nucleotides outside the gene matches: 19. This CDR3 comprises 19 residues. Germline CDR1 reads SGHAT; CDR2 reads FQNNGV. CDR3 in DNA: TGTGCCAGCAGCCTAACTAGCGGGAGCGACAGTAACCCACACGATACGCAGTATTTT. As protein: CASSLTSGSDSNPHDTQYF.

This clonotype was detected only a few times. CDR3 loop: CASRADPGQPNTEAFF. CDR3 coding DNA: TGCGCCAGCAGGGCTGATCCGGGACAACCGAACACTGAAGCTTTCTTT. The gene calls are TRBV4-1 and TRBJ1-1; D is perhaps TRBD1 (6 bases). Germline V lookup: CDR1 MGHRA, CDR2 YSYEKL. The CDR3 runs 16 residues. V was trimmed by 6 bases and J by 1 base, leaving 18 bases between them.

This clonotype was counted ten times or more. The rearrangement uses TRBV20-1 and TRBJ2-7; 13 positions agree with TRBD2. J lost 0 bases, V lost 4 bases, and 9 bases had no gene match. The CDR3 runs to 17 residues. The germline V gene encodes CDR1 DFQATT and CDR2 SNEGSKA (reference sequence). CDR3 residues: CSAIVHGTSGNSYEQYF. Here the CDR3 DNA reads TGCAGTGCTATTGTCCATGGGACTAGCGGGAACTCCTACGAGCAGTACTTC.

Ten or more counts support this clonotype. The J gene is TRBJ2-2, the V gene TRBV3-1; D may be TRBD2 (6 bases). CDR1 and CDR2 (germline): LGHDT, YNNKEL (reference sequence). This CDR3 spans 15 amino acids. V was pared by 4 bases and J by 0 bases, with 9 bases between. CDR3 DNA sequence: TGTGCCAGCAGCCCGAGCGGGTCGAACACCGGGGAGCTGTTTTTT. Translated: CASSPSGSNTGELFF.

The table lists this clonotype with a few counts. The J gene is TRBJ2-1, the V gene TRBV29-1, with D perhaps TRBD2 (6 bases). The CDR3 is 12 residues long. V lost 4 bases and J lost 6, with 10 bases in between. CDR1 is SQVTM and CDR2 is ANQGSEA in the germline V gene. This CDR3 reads CSVVFGSNEQFF. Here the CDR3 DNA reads TGCAGCGTTGTATTCGGGAGCAATGAGCAGTTCTTC.